A single sample gave rise to the 21 T cell receptor beta chains below, sequenced in a study of blood T cell repertoires in COVID-19. Some clones are missing from TCRdb's copy, which holds only in-frame ones; the method was immunoSEQ multiplex PCR. Altogether 350,000 to 400,000 clones are present, around 89% being singletons, with the ten largest covering about 2.9%. Sequencing was done on a sample of peripheral blood. These receptors originate from a woman under 40 with COVID-19, enrolled during active disease.

J is TRBJ2-5 and V is TRBV7-9; maybe TRBD1 (5 bases). Germline loops: CDR1 SEHNR, CDR2 FQNEAQ (reference sequence). CDR3 length: 12 amino acids. The V and J ends lost 2 bases and 5 bases respectively, with 6 bases between them. The CDR3 bases are TGTGCCAGCAGCTTATACAGGGAGACCCAGTACTTC. It translates to CASSLYRETQYF.

V usage is TRBV29-1 and J usage is TRBJ2-7; TRBD2 matches at 10 bases. Trimming removed 1 base from V and 1 base from J; junction bases left unmatched: 4. Germline values: CDR1 SQVTM, CDR2 ANQGSEA. The CDR3 loop spans 15 amino acids. The CDR3 bases are TGCAGCGTTGAAGCTGAGCGGGAGGGGTCCTACGAGCAGTACGTC. Translated: CSVEAEREGSYEQYV.

This rearrangement joins TRBV7-9 to TRBJ2-1; the match to TRBD2 covers 9 bases. This CDR3 region has 16 residues. V shed 4 bases, J shed 2 bases, and the junction held 6 bases outside the gene matches. Per germline, CDR1 SEHNR and CDR2 FQNEAQ (reference sequence). Here the CDR3 reads CASSSSSGAPYNEQFF. The CDR3 DNA sequence: TGTGCCAGCAGCTCCTCTAGCGGGGCCCCCTACAATGAGCAGTTCTTC.

V gene TRBV7-6 combines with J gene TRBJ2-7, with 10 nucleotides matching TRBD1. The junction had 8 bases not matched to a gene; V was cut back by 1 base and J by 2 bases. The CDR3 loop spans 17 amino acids. CDR1 is SGHVS, CDR2 FNYEAQ, per germline. The CDR3 DNA sequence: TGTGCCAGCAGCTTAGTGGTTGACAGGGGGCCCACCTACGAGCAGTACGTC. It yields the protein CASSLVVDRGPTYEQYV.

This chain joins TRBV10-3 and TRBJ1-2; no reliable D call. The germline CDR1 and CDR2 sequences are ENHRY and SYGVKD. This CDR3 contains 16 residues. V shed 8 bases and J shed 5 bases, with 24 bases lying between them. CDR3 DNA: TGTGCCATCCGCCAACCTGAGGGTTTAGGTGGGTATGGCTACACCTTC. This gives the protein CAIRQPEGLGGYGYTF.

This chain uses TRBV7-8 with TRBJ1-5; D remains unclear. V was pared by 6 bases and J by 4 bases, with 19 bases between. CDR3 length: 16 residues. Germline CDR1 is SGHVS and CDR2 is FQNEAQ. The CDR3 loop reads CASSLTRTLPNQPQHF. CDR3 sequence (DNA): TGTGCCAGCAGTCTGACCCGGACTTTGCCTAATCAGCCCCAGCATTTT. Based on the CDR3 plus reference TRBV7-8 and TRBJ1-5, the full variable domain is GAGVSQSPRYKVAKRGQDVALRCDPISGHVSLFWYQQALGQGPEFLTYFQNEAQLDKSGLPSDRFFAERPEGSVSTLKIQRTQQEDSAVYLCASSLTRTLPNQPQHFGDGTRLSIL.

The chain carries TRBV11-2 and TRBJ1-1; D possibly corresponds to TRBD1 (5 bases). Trimming pared 3 bases from V and 4 bases from J, leaving 15 bases between. Germline V gene sequence: CDR1 SGHAT, CDR2 FQNNGV. The CDR3 has 15 amino acids. CDR3 in DNA: TGTGCCAGCAGCTTTACAGGAGGGTTGAGCACTGAAGCTTTCTTT. Protein sequence: CASSFTGGLSTEAFF. The full variable domain, completed using reference TRBV11-2 and TRBJ1-1, is EAGVAQSPRYKIIEKRQSVAFWCNPISGHATLYWYQQILGQGPKLLIQFQNNGVVDDSQLPKDRFSAERLKGVDSTLKIQPAKLEDSAVYLCASSFTGGLSTEAFFGQGTRLTVV.

The V gene is TRBV21-1, the J gene TRBJ1-5; TRBD1, the table's D call, lacks a check against the DNA. TRBV21-1 is described as a pseudogene. The CDR3 runs to 17 residues. The CDR3 reads CASSKVQESLDNQPRHF. The DNA of the CDR3 is TGTGCCAGCAGCAAAGTACAGGAGTCCCTTGACAATCAGCCCCGGCATTTT.

Only one count was recorded for this clone. V and J are TRBV5-5 and TRBJ1-3; weak D call: TRBD1 (5 bases). CDR3 length: 15 amino acids. V was shortened by 2 bases and J by 2 bases, with 11 bases between the two germline ends. The germline CDR1 and CDR2 sequences are SGHKS and YYEKEE (reference sequence). CDR3 DNA: TGTGCCAGCAGCTTCCAGGGTTGGGCTGGAAACACCATATATTTT. Translated, it gives CASSFQGWAGNTIYF.

The rearrangement links TRBV4-3 to TRBJ1-2; D is perhaps TRBD1 (6 bases). The CDR3 loop spans 14 amino acids. The V and J ends lost 5 bases and 6 bases respectively, with 16 bases between them. Germline CDR1 is LGHNA and CDR2 is YSLEER. CDR3 coding DNA: TGCGCCAGCAGCGAGCCCGGGAGGGGGAATGGCTACACCTTC. It yields the protein CASSEPGRGNGYTF.

This clone was detected only a few times. The V call is TRBV7-2, the J call TRBJ1-5; D is perhaps TRBD1 (5 bases). The germline CDR1 and CDR2 sequences are SGHTA and FQGNSA. V was pared by 1 base and J by 4 bases, with 11 bases between. The CDR3 runs 15 residues. As DNA, the CDR3 is TGTGCCAGCAGCTTAGTGGCAGGGATTAATCAGCCCCAGCATTTT. Translation: CASSLVAGINQPQHF.

V usage is TRBV19 and J usage is TRBJ2-3; tentatively, D is TRBD2 (5 bases). CDR1 is LNHDA, CDR2 SQIVND, per germline (reference sequence). This CDR3 comprises 18 residues. V was clipped by 7 bases and J by 0 bases, with 23 bases between them. CDR3 nucleotides: TGTGCCAGTAATCCAAGGGAGACGGTCCTCAGGAGCACAGATACGCAGTATTTT. Encoded protein: CASNPRETVLRSTDTQYF.

The CDR3 DNA is TGTGCCAGCAGTTACGGGGCGGGGACTGAAAAACTGTTTTTT. Translated: CASSYGAGTEKLFF. This sequence joins TRBV6-5 and TRBJ1-4; D perhaps matches TRBD1 (5 bases). CDR3 size: 14 residues. Between the trimmed V and J ends, which lost 2 bases and 7 bases, there was a span of 11 bases. Germline loops: CDR1 MNHEY, CDR2 SVGAGI.

This chain joins TRBV5-6 and TRBJ2-6; 7 bases line up with TRBD1. Losses at the gene ends were 4 bases for V and 2 bases for J; bases not matched to a gene: 15. This CDR3 has 19 amino acids. CDR1 and CDR2 (germline): SGHDT, YYEEEE. The CDR3 DNA follows: TGTGCCAGCAGCCTATACGCGACAGGGCCGCGTACTGGGGCCAACGTCCTGACTTTC. Its translation: CASSLYATGPRTGANVLTF.

CDR3 amino acids: CASSLVPSDRDTEAFF. In nucleotides, the CDR3 is TGCGCCAGCAGCTTGGTACCTTCGGACAGGGACACTGAAGCTTTCTTT. This chain links TRBV5-1 with TRBJ1-1, with 8 bases matching TRBD1. Losses at the gene ends were 0 bases for V and 3 bases for J; bases not matched to a gene: 7. CDR3 length: 16 amino acids. Germline values: CDR1 SGHRS, CDR2 YFSETQ.

This chain uses TRBV7-9 with TRBJ1-1; 7 positions match TRBD1. CDR1 is SEHNR and CDR2 is FQNEAQ in the germline V gene (reference sequence). The length of the CDR3 is 12 residues. V lost 2 bases and J lost 10; bases outside the gene matches: 4. CDR3 sequence: CASSLWDSRAFF. The CDR3 coding sequence is TGTGCCAGCAGCTTATGGGACAGCCGAGCTTTCTTT. Drawing the rest from reference TRBV7-9 and TRBJ1-1, the complete variable domain is DTGVSQNPRHKITKRGQNVTFRCDPISEHNRLYWYRQTLGQGPEFLTYFQNEAQLEKSRLLSDRFSAERPKGSFSTLEIQRTEQGDSAMYLCASSLWDSRAFFGQGTRLTVV.

The V and J genes are TRBV28 and TRBJ1-5, with D unresolved. Per the germline V gene, CDR1 is MDHEN and CDR2 is SYDVKM. This CDR3 region has 12 residues. V lost 9 bases, J lost 6 bases, and 12 bases lay in between. In DNA form, the CDR3 reads TGTGCCAGTCGGTTTCAAAGTCAGCCCCAGCATTTT. This gives the protein CASRFQSQPQHF.

The V gene is TRBV5-8, the J gene TRBJ2-3; 13 bases match TRBD2. Germline values: CDR1 SGHTS, CDR2 YDEGEE. The CDR3 is made up of 18 amino acids. V was pared by 3 bases and J by 2 bases, with 9 bases of the junction left unmatched. CDR3 sequence (DNA): TGTGCCAGCAGCTCGCCTTCCGGGACTAGCGGGACCACAGATACGCAGTATTTT. Amino acids: CASSSPSGTSGTTDTQYF. Based on the CDR3 plus reference TRBV5-8 and TRBJ2-3, the full variable domain is EAGVTQSPTHLIKTRGQQATLRCSPISGHTSVYWYQQALGLGLQFLLWYDEGEERNRGNFPPRFSGRQFPNYSSELNVNALELEDSALYLCASSSPSGTSGTTDTQYFGPGTRLTVL.

This sequence joins TRBV11-2 and TRBJ1-2; no reliable D call. This CDR3 spans 13 amino acids. The germline CDR1 and CDR2 sequences are SGHAT and FQNNGV. Trimming pared 0 bases from V and 9 bases from J, leaving 11 bases between. CDR3 in amino acids: CASSLDPTYSYTF. The CDR3 coding sequence is TGTGCCAGCAGCTTAGACCCGACTTATAGCTACACCTTC.

The V call is TRBV19, the J call TRBJ1-5, with 9 positions matching TRBD1. CDR1 and CDR2 from the germline V gene are LNHDA and SQIVND (reference sequence). CDR3 length: 16 residues. After removal of 1 base from V and 5 bases from J, the junction contained 6 bases not matched to a gene. The CDR3, as DNA: TGTGCCAGTAGTATAGTTCTGGGACAGGGTGATCAGCCCCAGCATTTT. Translation gives CASSIVLGQGDQPQHF.

The V gene is TRBV18, the J gene TRBJ1-2, with 7 bases matching TRBD1. The CDR3 is 13 amino acids. Germline-derived CDR1 and CDR2 are KGHSH and LQKENI. The V and J ends lost 4 bases and 8 bases, in that order; junction bases with no gene match: 7. CDR3 in amino acids: CASSRQGGEGYTF. The CDR3 DNA sequence: TGTGCCAGCTCACGACAGGGCGGGGAAGGCTACACCTTC.